Sequencing of this T cell receptor beta chain was carried out in a study of blood T cells in healthy people across ages. Germline CDR1 MGHDK, CDR2 SYGVNS. This CDR3 has 16 residues. V was trimmed by 1 base and J by 2 bases, leaving 15 bases between them. It was with a sample-barcoded 5' primer and a J-beta primer mix that a second PCR of roughly 6 to 11 cycles was run. TCRdb redid the calling of the 5' RACE reads with MiXCR, one entry per CDR3 protein. Of approximately 830,000 distinct CDR3 sequences in the sample, around 68% were seen once. The chain links TRBV25-1 to TRBJ2-7; D uncertain. Sequencing input: blood. The TCR originated in a man aged 30 to 39 in good health. CDR3 DNA: TGTGCCAGCAGTGAATCTATAGTTTTTGCCACCTACGAGCAGTACTTC. Protein product: CASSESIVFATYEQYF.